Here is one T cell receptor (beta chain) with its context. Its specificity is not known. These data originate in a study of OX40 agonist ivuxolimab in advanced cancers. Turning to the study itself: With a range of roughly 20 to 90, age averaged roughly 60 years, and about 82% were male. Patients with prior anti-PD-1, anti-PD-L1 or anti-CTLA-4 therapy were eligible; 40% had some.

Study-level results: There were, on average, more expanded clones in CD8+ T cells than in CD4+.

Using immunoSEQ multiplex PCR, the repertoire was profiled, and TCRdb retains in-frame clones only, with some absent. The data show 65,000 to 70,000 clones, approximately 85% seen once. The sequence derives from an adult with an advanced solid tumor such as melanoma, head and neck, liver or kidney cancer. The sample here was CD4+ or CD8+ T cells sorted from blood, taken in a trial of the OX40 agonist ivuxolimab.

As DNA, the CDR3 is TGTGCCAGCAGCTTAGCACGGGGGCTCAATTACGAGCAGTACTTC. Protein product: CASSLARGLNYEQYF. The V call is TRBV7-2, the J call TRBJ2-5; D may correspond to TRBD1 or TRBD2 (6 bases each). The J call may be wrong; the DNA end is better matched by TRBJ2-7. Germline V gene lookup returns CDR1 SGHTA and CDR2 FQGNSA. This CDR3 is 15 amino acids long.